Each of the 17 T cell receptor beta chains below was sequenced from the same sample in a study of T cell repertoires in cytomegalovirus infection. TCRdb analysed the reads with MiXCR anew, one entry per CDR3 protein. The top ten clones hold about a sixth of a sample with roughly 500,000 distinct CDR3 sequences, around 30% of them seen once. These TCRs are of unknown antigen specificity. The sequencing here drew on cultured PBMCs, taken from culture after CMV antigen stimulation. These receptors were taken from a human donor in good health (CMV status not recorded). Some clones in this sample may be carry-over from other donors' samples.

The chain has TRBV12-3 or TRBV12-4 and TRBJ1-1; TRBD1 matches 9 bases. This CDR3 spans 16 amino acids. Unmatched junction bases numbered 12, after V lost 2 bases and J lost 8 bases. The CDR3 loop reads CASSLSAGTGRPEAFF. CDR3 bases: TGTGCCAGCAGTTTAAGCGCCGGGACAGGGAGACCAGAAGCTTTCTTT.

This clonotype was picked up a small number of times. This chain uses TRBV24-1 with TRBJ2-1; 7 positions match TRBD2. Germline V CDR1 and CDR2: KGHDR, SFDVKD. The CDR3 is made up of 16 amino acids. V shed 4 bases, J shed 0 bases, and the junction held 5 bases outside the gene matches. The CDR3 coding sequence is TGTGCCACCAGTGAACCAAGCGGGGCCTCCTACAATGAGCAGTTCTTC. Amino acids: CATSEPSGASYNEQFF.

The genes are TRBV7-9 and TRBJ1-2, with D perhaps TRBD1 (5 bases). The CDR3 totals 22 residues. The V gene lost 3 bases and the J gene lost 8 bases, with 40 bases spanning the gap. The germline gives CDR1 SEHNR, CDR2 FQNEAQ (reference sequence). The CDR3 loop is CASSFGDRDRLTNAASSGGYTF. In nucleotides, the CDR3 is TGTGCCAGCAGCTTCGGGGATCGGGACCGCCTAACGAATGCCGCTAGTAGTGGGGGCTACACCTTC.

The chain uses TRBV4-2 and TRBJ2-1; no clear D gene. V shed 2 bases and J shed 8 bases, with 16 bases lying between them. Germline V gene sequence: CDR1 LGHNA, CDR2 YNFKEQ. This CDR3 comprises 15 residues. In DNA, the CDR3 is TGTGCCAGCAGCCAAAAGATAAAGGCTATCCATGAGCAGTTCTTC. Encoded protein: CASSQKIKAIHEQFF.

V is TRBV4-1 and J is TRBJ2-3; 13 bases agree with TRBD2. The CDR3 is made up of 18 amino acids. Germline lookup yields CDR1 MGHRA and CDR2 YSYEKL. The junction had 12 bases not matched to a gene; V was cut back by 5 bases and J by 4 bases. The CDR3 DNA is TGCGCCAGCAGCTTGAGACTAGCGGGAGGAGGGATCTCAGATACGCAGTATTTT. It specifies CASSLRLAGGGISDTQYF.

This clonotype was seen a few times. The chain couples TRBV6-2 or TRBV6-3 to TRBJ2-7, with a tentative D call TRBD2 (5 bases). The CDR3 runs to 15 residues. The germline CDR1 and CDR2 sequences are MNHEY and SVGEGT. The ends were cut back, 6 bases at V and 3 bases at J, with 18 bases in the middle. The CDR3 DNA reads as TGTGCCAGCAGAACGGGAACGACCACCCACTACGAGCAGTACTTC. Encoded protein: CASRTGTTTHYEQYF.

The chain joins TRBV6-1 to TRBJ1-4, with D maybe TRBD1 (5 bases). Trimming pared 2 bases from V and 3 bases from J, leaving 10 bases between. This CDR3 has 15 residues. The V gene's germline CDR1 is MNHNS and CDR2 SASEGT. CDR3 in amino acids: CASSEQGVANEKLFF. Here the CDR3 DNA reads TGTGCCAGCAGTGAACAGGGCGTAGCTAATGAAAAACTGTTTTTT.

This chain joins TRBV20-1 and TRBJ2-6; D may be TRBD1 or TRBD2 (5 bases each). The CDR3 has 14 residues. Germline V lookup: CDR1 DFQATT, CDR2 SNEGSKA (reference sequence). With 2 bases removed from V and 4 bases from J, the gap between germline ends came to 9 bases. DNA for the CDR3: TGCAGTGCTAGAAGCCGGGGCGGGGCCAACGTCCTGACTTTC. The encoded protein is CSARSRGGANVLTF.

This chain links TRBV4-1 with TRBJ1-6; D is unclear. In germline, CDR1 is MGHRA, CDR2 YSYEKL. Trimming cost V 8 bases and J 6 bases, with 14 bases left between them. This CDR3 is built from 14 residues. The CDR3, as DNA: TGCGCCAGCTCCTCGGGCCCTGGTAATTCACCCCTCCACTTT. Protein: CASSSGPGNSPLHF.

This clonotype was seen only a few times. The rearrangement joins TRBV5-4 to TRBJ2-1, with TRBD2 identical over 12 bases. Germline V gene lookup returns CDR1 SGHNT and CDR2 YYREEE (reference sequence). The CDR3 extends over 13 amino acids. V trimming: 9 bases; J trimming: 6 bases; junction bases outside the gene matches: 4. DNA for the CDR3: TGTGCCACTGGACTAGCGGGGCCCAATGAGCAGTTCTTC. Amino acids: CATGLAGPNEQFF. Looking up the rest from reference TRBV5-4 and TRBJ2-1 gives the full variable domain: ETGVTQSPTHLIKTRGQQVTLRCSSQSGHNTVSWYQQALGQGPQFIFQYYREEENGRGNFPPRFSGLQFPNYSSELNVNALELDDSALYLCATGLAGPNEQFFGPGTRLTVL.

This clonotype was seen at least ten times. V gene TRBV7-2 combines with J gene TRBJ2-1; perhaps TRBD2 as D (6 bases). The V gene's germline CDR1 is SGHTA and CDR2 FQGNSA. The CDR3 length is 16 residues. The V end lost 0 bases, the J end lost 1 base, and 10 bases lay between the germline ends. The CDR3 is CASSLAPRGSYNEQFF. Here the CDR3 DNA reads TGTGCCAGCAGCTTAGCCCCACGGGGGTCCTACAATGAGCAGTTCTTC.

This clonotype was detected a few times. In DNA form, the CDR3 reads TGTGCCAGCAGCCATCTCGACCGGGATGACTATGGCTACACCTTC. Residues: CASSHLDRDDYGYTF. This chain connects TRBV7-9 to TRBJ1-2; unclear D gene. V lost 5 bases and J lost 3, with 16 bases in between. This CDR3 has 15 residues. In germline, CDR1 is SEHNR, CDR2 FQNEAQ (reference sequence).

V is TRBV20-1 and J is TRBJ1-1; 10 nucleotides line up with TRBD1. V was clipped by 3 bases and J by 6 bases; unmatched bases: 10. The CDR3 totals 15 residues. Germline loops: CDR1 DFQATT, CDR2 SNEGSKA (reference sequence). The CDR3 coding sequence is TGCAGTGCTAGGCAAGGGACAGGGGCCACGGCTGAAGCTTTCTTT. It is translated as CSARQGTGATAEAFF.

This clonotype has at least ten counts. This chain connects TRBV7-2 to TRBJ2-1; TRBD2 is a possible D gene (6 bases). CDR3 size: 15 residues. Trimming left V 5 bases short and J 8 bases short, with 19 bases between. Per the germline V gene, CDR1 is SGHTA and CDR2 is FQGNSA. The CDR3 nucleotides are TGTGCCAGCAGCCCTCCCGGGACTCCCCTAGATGAGCAGTTCTTC. Its translation is CASSPPGTPLDEQFF.

The chain combines TRBV27 with TRBJ1-6; D not resolved. Germline loops: CDR1 MNHEY, CDR2 SMNVEV (reference sequence). Trimming pared 3 bases from V and 5 bases from J, leaving 8 bases between. The CDR3 has 14 residues. CDR3 protein: CASSFGSDNSPLHF. As DNA, the CDR3 is TGTGCCAGCAGTTTCGGATCGGATAATTCACCCCTCCACTTT.

This clonotype was recorded a few times. The gene calls are TRBV4-3 and TRBJ2-1, with D possibly TRBD2 on 6 matching bases. Trimming pared 2 bases from V and 7 bases from J, leaving 9 bases between. The CDR3 loop spans 13 amino acids. Germline-derived CDR1 and CDR2 are LGHNA and YSLEER. CDR3 sequence: CASSQNRGNEQFF. Here the CDR3 DNA reads TGCGCCAGCAGCCAAAATCGGGGGAATGAGCAGTTCTTC.

This clonotype has only a few counts. The CDR3 DNA sequence: TGTGCCAGCAGTTTGGGGCTCCTTACGCAGTATTTT. Translating gives CASSLGLLTQYF. The chain joins TRBV12-3 or TRBV12-4 to TRBJ2-3, with TRBD1 as a possible D gene (5 bases). The CDR3 has 12 residues. Trimming took 3 bases from V and 8 from J, leaving 9 bases between them.